This passage covers 3 T cell receptor beta chains from one sample sequenced in a study of PD-1 blockade in classical Hodgkin lymphoma. TCRdb keeps only in-frame clones here, not all; method: immunoSEQ multiplex PCR. The sample records tens of thousands of clones, around 70% being singletons. Following autologous stem cell transplantation, relapse occurred in every patient, and exposure to brentuximab vedotin varied. This specimen consisted of peripheral blood mononuclear cells (PBMCs), obtained before the second cycle of nivolumab. Receptors originate from a human donor with classical Hodgkin lymphoma.

By its share, this clone is medium-sized. J is TRBJ1-1 and V is TRBV6-5, with D unresolved. Trimming removed 6 bases at V and 1 base at J, with 12 bases between. The CDR3 runs 14 residues. The germline gives CDR1 MNHEY, CDR2 SVGAGI. The CDR3 spells CASSSRVGNTEAFF. The CDR3 DNA follows: TGTGCCAGCAGCTCTCGCGTGGGGAACACTGAAGCTTTCTTT.

This sequence joins TRBV10-2 and TRBJ2-2; possible D gene TRBD2, 6 bases. Germline CDR1 WSHSY, CDR2 SAAADI. The CDR3 runs 13 residues. V dropped 4 bases and J dropped 8 bases, with 11 bases sitting between them. The CDR3 is CASSGGLSGELFF. In DNA form, the CDR3 reads TGCGCCAGCAGTGGTGGACTAAGTGGGGAGCTGTTTTTT.

The rearrangement joins TRBV5-1 to TRBJ2-7, with 10 bases identical to TRBD2. After removal of 4 bases from V and 3 bases from J, the junction contained 13 bases not matched to a gene. This CDR3 spans 17 amino acids. Germline V gives CDR1 SGHRS, CDR2 YFSETQ. CDR3 sequence (DNA): TGCGCCAGCAGCCTAGGGACTAGCGTGGGTAGGCACTACGAGCAGTACTTC. It is translated as CASSLGTSVGRHYEQYF. Full variable domain (outside the CDR3, taken from reference TRBV5-1 and TRBJ2-7): KAGVTQTPRYLIKTRGQQVTLSCSPISGHRSVSWYQQTPGQGLQFLFEYFSETQRNKGNFPGRFSGRQFSNSRSEMNVSTLELGDSALYLCASSLGTSVGRHYEQYFGPGTRLTVT.